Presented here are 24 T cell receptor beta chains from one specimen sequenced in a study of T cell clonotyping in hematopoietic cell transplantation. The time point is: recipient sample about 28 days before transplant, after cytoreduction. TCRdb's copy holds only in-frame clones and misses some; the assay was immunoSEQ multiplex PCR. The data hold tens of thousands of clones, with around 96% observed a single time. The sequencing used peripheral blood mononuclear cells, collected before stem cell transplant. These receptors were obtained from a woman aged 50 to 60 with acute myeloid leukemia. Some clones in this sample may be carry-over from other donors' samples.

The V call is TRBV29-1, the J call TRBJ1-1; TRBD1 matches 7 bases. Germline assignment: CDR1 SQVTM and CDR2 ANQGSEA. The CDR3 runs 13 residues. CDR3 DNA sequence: TGCAGTGAAAAAGGGGGCGGAATGGCTGAAGCTTTCTTT. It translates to CSEKGGGMAEAFF. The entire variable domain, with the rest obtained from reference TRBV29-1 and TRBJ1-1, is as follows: SAVISQKPSRDICQRGTSLTIQCQVDSQVTMMFWYRQQPGQSLTLIATANQGSEATYESGFVIDKFPISRPNLTFSTLTVSNMSPEDSSIYLCSEKGGGMAEAFFGQGTRLTVV.

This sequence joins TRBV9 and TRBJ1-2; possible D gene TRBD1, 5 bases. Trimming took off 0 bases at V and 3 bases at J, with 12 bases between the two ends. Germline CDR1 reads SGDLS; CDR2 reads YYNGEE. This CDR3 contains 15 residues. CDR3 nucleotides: TGTGCCAGCAGCGTAGATATTGGGGCAGACTATGGCTACACCTTC. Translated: CASSVDIGADYGYTF.

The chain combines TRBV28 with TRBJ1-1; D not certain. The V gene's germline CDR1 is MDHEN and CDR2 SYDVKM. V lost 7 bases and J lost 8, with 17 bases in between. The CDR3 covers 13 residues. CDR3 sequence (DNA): TGTGCCAGCACTAAGTCCGGGCTCCTAGAAGCTTTCTTT. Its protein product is CASTKSGLLEAFF.

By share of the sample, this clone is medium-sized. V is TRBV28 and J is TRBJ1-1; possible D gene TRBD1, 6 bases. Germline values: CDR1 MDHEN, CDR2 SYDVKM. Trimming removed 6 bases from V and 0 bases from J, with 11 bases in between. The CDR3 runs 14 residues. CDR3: CASRAGELNTEAFF. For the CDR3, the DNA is TGTGCCAGCAGAGCAGGGGAACTGAACACTGAAGCTTTCTTT.

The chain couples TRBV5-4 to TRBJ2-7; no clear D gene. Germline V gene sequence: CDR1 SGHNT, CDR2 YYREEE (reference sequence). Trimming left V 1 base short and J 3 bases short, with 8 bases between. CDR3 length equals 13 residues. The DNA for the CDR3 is TGTGCCAGCAGCTTGCGGACGGGCTACGAGCAGTACTTC. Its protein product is CASSLRTGYEQYF.

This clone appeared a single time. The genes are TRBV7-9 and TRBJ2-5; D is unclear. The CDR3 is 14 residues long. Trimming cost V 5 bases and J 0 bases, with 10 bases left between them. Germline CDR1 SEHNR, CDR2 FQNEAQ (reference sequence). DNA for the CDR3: TGTGCCAGCAGCCTAGATTCGTACCAAGAGACCCAGTACTTC. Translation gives CASSLDSYQETQYF.

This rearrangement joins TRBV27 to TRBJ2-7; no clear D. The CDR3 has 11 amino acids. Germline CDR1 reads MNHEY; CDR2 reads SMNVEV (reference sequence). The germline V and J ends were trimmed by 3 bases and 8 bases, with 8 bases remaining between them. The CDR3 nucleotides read TGTGCCAGCAGTTTCGATAGAAAGCAGTACTTC. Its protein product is CASSFDRKQYF.

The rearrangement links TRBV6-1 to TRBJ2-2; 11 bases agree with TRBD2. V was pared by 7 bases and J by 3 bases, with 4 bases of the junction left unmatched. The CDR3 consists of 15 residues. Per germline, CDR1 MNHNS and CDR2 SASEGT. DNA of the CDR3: TGTGCCAGCACCGGGACTAGCGGTGACACCGGGGAGCTGTTTTTT. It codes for CASTGTSGDTGELFF.

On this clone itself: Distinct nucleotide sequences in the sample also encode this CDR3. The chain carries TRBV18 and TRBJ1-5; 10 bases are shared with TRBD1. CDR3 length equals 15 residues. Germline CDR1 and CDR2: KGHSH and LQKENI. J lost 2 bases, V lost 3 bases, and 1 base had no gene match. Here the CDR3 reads CASSPGQGGNQPQHF. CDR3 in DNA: TGTGCCAGCTCACCCGGACAGGGGGGCAATCAGCCCCAGCATTTT.

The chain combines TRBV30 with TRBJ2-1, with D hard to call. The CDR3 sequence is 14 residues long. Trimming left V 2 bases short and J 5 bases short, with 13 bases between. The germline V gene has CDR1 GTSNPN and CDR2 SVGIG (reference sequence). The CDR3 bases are TGTGCCTGGAGTAAGGGTCGATGGGACAATGAGCAGTTCTTC. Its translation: CAWSKGRWDNEQFF.

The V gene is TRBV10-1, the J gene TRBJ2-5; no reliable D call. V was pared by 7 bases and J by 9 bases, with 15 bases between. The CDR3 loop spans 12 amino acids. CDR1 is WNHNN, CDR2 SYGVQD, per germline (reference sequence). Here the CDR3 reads CASTRLGVSQYF. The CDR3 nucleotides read TGCGCCAGCACTCGGCTAGGAGTGTCCCAGTACTTC.

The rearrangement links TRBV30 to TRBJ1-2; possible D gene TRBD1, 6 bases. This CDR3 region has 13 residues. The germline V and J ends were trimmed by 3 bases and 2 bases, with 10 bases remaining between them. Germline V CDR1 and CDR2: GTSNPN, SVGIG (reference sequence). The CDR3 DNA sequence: TGTGCCTGGAGCCCCCAGGGGAACTATGGCTACACCTTC. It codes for CAWSPQGNYGYTF.

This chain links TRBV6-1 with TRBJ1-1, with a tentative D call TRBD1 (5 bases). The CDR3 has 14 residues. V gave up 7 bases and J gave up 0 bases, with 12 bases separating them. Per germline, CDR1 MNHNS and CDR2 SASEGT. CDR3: CASTSGPMNTEAFF. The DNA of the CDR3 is TGTGCCAGCACCTCGGGGCCCATGAACACTGAAGCTTTCTTT.

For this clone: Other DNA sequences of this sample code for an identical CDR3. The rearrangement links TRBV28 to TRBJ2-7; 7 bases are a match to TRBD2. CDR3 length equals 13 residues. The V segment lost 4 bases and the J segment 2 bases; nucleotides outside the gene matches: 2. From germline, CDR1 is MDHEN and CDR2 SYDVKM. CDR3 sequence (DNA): TGTGCCAGCAGTTGGGGGGGAGCCTACGAGCAGTACTTC. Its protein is CASSWGGAYEQYF.

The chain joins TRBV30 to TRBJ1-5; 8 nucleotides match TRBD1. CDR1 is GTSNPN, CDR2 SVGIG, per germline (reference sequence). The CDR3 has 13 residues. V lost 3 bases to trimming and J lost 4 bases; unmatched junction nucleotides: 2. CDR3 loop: CAWSDRGNQPQHF. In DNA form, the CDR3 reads TGTGCCTGGAGCGACAGGGGAAATCAGCCCCAGCATTTT.

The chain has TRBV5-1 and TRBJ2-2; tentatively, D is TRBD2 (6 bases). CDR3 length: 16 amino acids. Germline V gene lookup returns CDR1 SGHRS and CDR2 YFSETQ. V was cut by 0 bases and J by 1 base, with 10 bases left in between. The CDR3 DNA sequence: TGCGCCAGCAGCTTGGTAGGCGGGGTGAACACCGGGGAGCTGTTTTTT. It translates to CASSLVGGVNTGELFF.

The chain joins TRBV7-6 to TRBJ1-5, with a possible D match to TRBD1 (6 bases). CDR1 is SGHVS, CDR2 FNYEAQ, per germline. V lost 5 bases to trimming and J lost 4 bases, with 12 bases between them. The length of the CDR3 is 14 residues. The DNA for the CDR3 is TGTGCCAGCAGCCCCCGGGGGGCGAATCAGCCCCAGCATTTT. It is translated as CASSPRGANQPQHF.

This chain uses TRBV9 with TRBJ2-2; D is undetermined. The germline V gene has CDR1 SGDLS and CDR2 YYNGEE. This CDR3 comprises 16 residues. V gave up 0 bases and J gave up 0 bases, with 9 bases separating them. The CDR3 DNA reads TGTGCCAGCAGCGTAGAGGCAGCAACGAACACCGGGGAGCTGTTTTTT. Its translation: CASSVEAATNTGELFF.

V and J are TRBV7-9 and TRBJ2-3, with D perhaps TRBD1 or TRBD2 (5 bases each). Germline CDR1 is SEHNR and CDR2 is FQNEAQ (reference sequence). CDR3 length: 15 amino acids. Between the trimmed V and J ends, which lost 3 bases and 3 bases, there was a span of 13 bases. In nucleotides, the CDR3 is TGTGCCAGCAGCTTTCTGTCAGGGAGTACAGATACGCAGTATTTT. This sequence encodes CASSFLSGSTDTQYF.

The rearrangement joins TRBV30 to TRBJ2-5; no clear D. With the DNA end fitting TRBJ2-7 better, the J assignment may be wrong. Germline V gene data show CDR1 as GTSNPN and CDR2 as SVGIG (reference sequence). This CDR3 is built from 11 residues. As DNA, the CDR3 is TGTGCCTGGAGGGGTTCCTACGAGCAGTACTTC. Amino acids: CAWRGSYEQYF.

CDR3 in DNA: TGTGCCTGGAGTGCCGAGCCCTACGAGCAGTACTTC. It yields the protein CAWSAEPYEQYF. The chain couples TRBV30 to TRBJ2-7; no clear D gene. Between the trimmed V and J ends, which lost 1 base and 2 bases, there was a span of 6 bases. The CDR3 covers 12 residues. Germline CDR1 is GTSNPN and CDR2 is SVGIG (reference sequence). Based on the CDR3 plus reference TRBV30 and TRBJ2-7, the full variable domain is SQTIHQWPATLVQPVGSPLSLECTVEGTSNPNLYWYRQAAGRGLQLLFYSVGIGQISSEVPQNLSASRPQDRQFILSSKKLLLSDSGFYLCAWSAEPYEQYFGPGTRLTVT.

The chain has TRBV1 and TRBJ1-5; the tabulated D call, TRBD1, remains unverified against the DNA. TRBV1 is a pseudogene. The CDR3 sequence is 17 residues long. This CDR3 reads CTSSQGDSTGPNQPQHF. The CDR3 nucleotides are TGCACCAGCAGCCAAGGGGACTCGACAGGGCCAAATCAGCCCCAGCATTTT.

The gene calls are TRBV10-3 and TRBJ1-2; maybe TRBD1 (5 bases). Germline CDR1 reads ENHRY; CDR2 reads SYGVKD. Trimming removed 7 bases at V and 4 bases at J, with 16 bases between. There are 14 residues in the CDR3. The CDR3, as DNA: TGTGCCATCACCTACGACGGGGGTTCCTATGGCTACACCTTC. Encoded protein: CAITYDGGSYGYTF.

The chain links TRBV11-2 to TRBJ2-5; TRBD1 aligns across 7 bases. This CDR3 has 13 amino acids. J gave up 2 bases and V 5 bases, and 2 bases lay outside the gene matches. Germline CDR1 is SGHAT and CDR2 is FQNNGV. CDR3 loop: CASSPTGQETQYF. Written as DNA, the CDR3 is TGTGCCAGCAGCCCGACAGGGCAAGAGACCCAGTACTTC.